The 9 T cell receptor beta chains below come from one sample, sequenced in a study of T cells after yellow fever vaccination. TCRdb reanalysed the 5' RACE reads using MiXCR and keeps one entry per CDR3 protein. Among around 300,000 distinct CDR3 sequences listed, approximately 12% were seen once. The sequencing here drew on CD4+ T cells sorted from PBMCs, taken 45 days after the yellow fever booster vaccination. These receptors were obtained from a man aged 30 to 39 who received the YFV17D yellow fever vaccine.

V gene TRBV4-2 combines with J gene TRBJ2-7; D gene ambiguous. Germline V gives CDR1 LGHNA, CDR2 YNFKEQ. This CDR3 has 14 residues. The V end lost 0 bases, the J end lost 6 bases, and 12 bases lay between the germline ends. CDR3 in amino acids: CASSQDALGREQYF. The CDR3 DNA sequence: TGTGCCAGCAGCCAAGATGCGCTAGGGCGCGAGCAGTACTTC.

There are a few counts of this clonotype. The J gene is TRBJ2-7, the V gene TRBV20-1, with a weak D call TRBD1 (6 bases). The germline CDR1 and CDR2 sequences are DFQATT and SNEGSKA (reference sequence). Trimming cost V 6 bases and J 3 bases, with 12 bases left between them. This CDR3 comprises 12 residues. The CDR3 coding sequence is TGCAGTGCCAGGGGAACGAACTACGAGCAGTACTTC. Protein sequence: CSARGTNYEQYF.

The rearrangement links TRBV5-1 to TRBJ1-1; D unclear. Per germline, CDR1 SGHRS and CDR2 YFSETQ. The CDR3 consists of 14 residues. Trimming took 1 base from V and 2 from J, leaving 9 bases between them. The CDR3 is CASSLTATNTEAFF. CDR3 nucleotide sequence: TGCGCCAGCAGCTTGACAGCAACAAACACTGAAGCTTTCTTT.

This clonotype turned up a few times. The chain recombines TRBV20-1 with TRBJ2-3; D remains unclear. The CDR3 is 14 amino acids. V was pared by 1 base and J by 2 bases, with 10 bases between. CDR1 is DFQATT, CDR2 SNEGSKA, per germline (reference sequence). Here the CDR3 DNA reads TGCAGTGCTAGAGGGCGGCGGACCACAGATACGCAGTATTTT. Encoded protein: CSARGRRTTDTQYF.

This clonotype was observed at least ten times. This chain connects TRBV5-1 to TRBJ2-7; D remains unclear. The V and J ends lost 7 bases and 4 bases respectively, with 12 bases between them. The CDR3 runs 12 residues. Germline V gene lookup returns CDR1 SGHRS and CDR2 YFSETQ. The CDR3 nucleotides read TGCGCCAGCGGATTTGAAGGGTACGAGCAGTACTTC. The encoded protein is CASGFEGYEQYF.

This clonotype was counted between two and nine times. The chain is built from TRBV24-1 and TRBJ2-3; 8 nucleotides match TRBD2. The CDR3 sequence is 16 residues long. Germline V CDR1 and CDR2: KGHDR, SFDVKD. Trimming took 5 bases from V and 0 from J; bases not matched to a gene: 6. CDR3 amino acids: CATSGSTSVSTDTQYF. DNA for the CDR3: TGTGCCACCAGTGGTTCGACTAGCGTTAGCACAGATACGCAGTATTTT.

The chain recombines TRBV15 with TRBJ2-7, with D possibly matching TRBD2 (5 bases). Germline V gene data show CDR1 as LNHNV and CDR2 as YYDKDF (reference sequence). Trimming shortened V by 2 bases and J by 0 bases, and 20 bases separated the two germline ends. The CDR3 sequence is 18 residues long. CDR3 protein: CATSRRREVAGFSYEQYF. CDR3 sequence (DNA): TGTGCCACCAGCAGACGCCGAGAGGTTGCGGGCTTCTCCTACGAGCAGTACTTC.

The chain is built from TRBV12-3 or TRBV12-4 and TRBJ2-1, with D unclear. V dropped 6 bases and J dropped 3 bases, with 9 bases sitting between them. The CDR3 covers 13 residues. In DNA, the CDR3 is TGTGCCAGCAGACAGACGGACTACAATGAGCAGTTCTTC. Its protein is CASRQTDYNEQFF.

V and J are TRBV7-2 and TRBJ2-7; 7 bases are shared with TRBD2. Per the germline V gene, CDR1 is SGHTA and CDR2 is FQGNSA. This CDR3 has 15 amino acids. Trimming at V came to 5 bases and at J to 2 bases, leaving 9 bases not matched to a gene. Written as DNA, the CDR3 is TGTGCCAGCAGCGCGAGGTCGGGGGGAGCCTACGAGCAGTACTTC. Its translation is CASSARSGGAYEQYF.